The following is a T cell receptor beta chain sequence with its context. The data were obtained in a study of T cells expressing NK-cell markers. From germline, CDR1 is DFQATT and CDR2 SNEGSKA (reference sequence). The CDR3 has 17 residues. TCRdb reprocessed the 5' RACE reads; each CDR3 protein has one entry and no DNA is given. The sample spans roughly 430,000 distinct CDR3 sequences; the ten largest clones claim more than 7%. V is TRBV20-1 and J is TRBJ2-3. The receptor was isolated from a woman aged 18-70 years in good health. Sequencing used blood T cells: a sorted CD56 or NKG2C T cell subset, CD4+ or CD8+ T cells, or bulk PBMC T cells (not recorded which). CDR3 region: CSARGSGERKNTDTQYF.